The 26 T cell receptor beta chains reported below all come from one sample, sequenced in a study of patients and donors after allogeneic stem cell transplantation. TCRdb independently ran MiXCR on the RT-PCR reads; one entry per CDR3 protein. The sample yields roughly 250,000 distinct CDR3 sequences, about 14% seen once. Sample: blood, either unsorted or a sorted T cell fraction (not recorded which). These receptors were collected from a human donor who was either an allogeneic HSCT recipient or a stem cell or donor lymphocyte infusion donor (not recorded which). It is not recorded whose cells these are; they may come from a transplant donor.

This clonotype occurred a few times. This chain joins TRBV20-1 and TRBJ1-1, with D possibly matching TRBD1 (5 bases). V was clipped by 4 bases and J by 6 bases, with 12 bases between them. Germline V CDR1 and CDR2: DFQATT, SNEGSKA (reference sequence). The CDR3 has 12 residues. The CDR3 loop reads CSAIWDGAEAFF. The CDR3 region has the DNA TGCAGTGCTATTTGGGACGGTGCTGAAGCTTTCTTT.

This clonotype was seen at least ten times. The rearrangement joins TRBV11-2 to TRBJ2-3; 9 nucleotides match TRBD1. Germline CDR1 SGHAT, CDR2 FQNNGV. J gave up 4 bases and V 5 bases, and 7 bases lay outside the gene matches. CDR3 length: 15 amino acids. Here the CDR3 reads CASSTTGGPPDTQYF. The CDR3 DNA reads as TGTGCCAGCAGCACCACAGGGGGCCCGCCAGATACGCAGTATTTT.

At least ten counts were recorded for this clonotype. This chain uses TRBV6-5 with TRBJ2-3; 7 bases are a match to TRBD1. CDR1 and CDR2 from the germline V gene are MNHEY and SVGAGI. V was pared by 7 bases and J by 11 bases, with 6 bases of the junction left unmatched. The CDR3 contains 11 residues. The chain's CDR3 is CASTDGQVQYF. In DNA form, the CDR3 reads TGTGCCAGCACCGATGGACAGGTGCAGTATTTT.

To note about this clonotype: With a much larger clone just one base away, this may be a read error. The chain couples TRBV2 to TRBJ2-5; D perhaps matches TRBD1 (6 bases). The length of the CDR3 is 13 residues. Germline V CDR1 and CDR2: SNHLY, FYNNEI. The V gene lost 6 bases and the J gene lost 1 base, with 9 bases spanning the gap. CDR3 nucleotide sequence: TGTGCCAGCAGCCACAGGGTCCAAGAGACCCAGTACTTC. Protein sequence: CASSHRVQETQYF.

The CDR3 nucleotides are TGTGCCAGCAGCTTAGGAGGTTCCAAAAACATTCAGTACTTC. Translation gives CASSLGGSKNIQYF. The chain joins TRBV7-2 to TRBJ2-4; the D is unclear. The CDR3 covers 14 residues. The germline V gene has CDR1 SGHTA and CDR2 FQGNSA. V was shortened by 1 base and J by 2 bases, with 6 bases between the two germline ends. The full variable domain, rest sourced from reference TRBV7-2 and TRBJ2-4, is GAGVSQSPSNKVTEKGKDVELRCDPISGHTALYWYRQSLGQGLEFLIYFQGNSAPDKSGLPSDRFSAERTGGSVSTLTIQRTQQEDSAVYLCASSLGGSKNIQYFGAGTRLSVL.

This rearrangement joins TRBV15 to TRBJ2-2, with 9 bases that match TRBD1. V gave up 3 bases and J gave up 7 bases; unmatched junction bases: 3. The CDR3 extends over 14 amino acids. Germline values: CDR1 LNHNV, CDR2 YYDKDF (reference sequence). CDR3 sequence reads: CATSRDRGGGELFF. In DNA form, the CDR3 reads TGTGCCACCAGCAGGGACAGGGGTGGCGGGGAGCTGTTTTTT.

This clonotype was counted only a few times. The rearrangement uses TRBV12-3 or TRBV12-4 and TRBJ2-7; D perhaps matches TRBD1 (5 bases). V was pared by 5 bases and J by 2 bases, with 13 bases between. The CDR3 totals 14 residues. DNA of the CDR3: TGTGCCAGCAGTCCTCGGACAAAAACCTACGAGCAGTACTTC. Amino acids: CASSPRTKTYEQYF.

This clonotype was seen more than once but under ten times. The chain recombines TRBV7-6 with TRBJ2-1, with 8 bases aligning to TRBD2. The CDR3 loop spans 14 amino acids. The junction had 9 bases not matched to a gene; V was cut back by 7 bases and J by 7 bases. Germline values: CDR1 SGHVS, CDR2 FNYEAQ. This chain's CDR3 is CASKSSGGGNEQFF. CDR3 coding DNA: TGTGCCAGCAAATCGAGCGGGGGAGGGAATGAGCAGTTCTTC.

CDR3 in amino acids: CASEDRNSPLHF. For the CDR3, the DNA is TGTGCCAGCGAGGACCGGAATTCACCCCTCCACTTT. The rearrangement joins TRBV6-1 to TRBJ1-6, with D unclear. This CDR3 contains 12 residues. V was shortened by 8 bases and J by 7 bases, with 9 bases between the two germline ends. CDR1 and CDR2 (germline): MNHNS, SASEGT.

CDR3 sequence: CSVEEAGVNIQYF. The CDR3 DNA reads as TGCAGCGTTGAAGAAGCGGGAGTCAACATTCAGTACTTC. The V gene is TRBV29-1, the J gene TRBJ2-4; the match to TRBD2 covers 8 bases. The CDR3 consists of 13 residues. Germline V lookup: CDR1 SQVTM, CDR2 ANQGSEA. J was trimmed by 7 bases and V by 0 bases; bases with no gene match: 2.

This clonotype has a handful of counts. The V gene is TRBV7-2, the J gene TRBJ1-3; possibly TRBD1 for D (5 bases). Per the germline V gene, CDR1 is SGHTA and CDR2 is FQGNSA. V lost 1 base, J lost 0 bases, and 7 bases lay in between. This CDR3 contains 15 residues. CDR3 in DNA: TGTGCCAGCAGCTTAGGGGGCTTCTCTGGAAACACCATATATTTT. It specifies CASSLGGFSGNTIYF.

The chain is built from TRBV5-5 and TRBJ2-7; 8 positions match TRBD2. From germline, CDR1 is SGHKS and CDR2 YYEKEE (reference sequence). Losses at the gene ends were 3 bases for V and 3 bases for J; bases not matched to a gene: 8. The CDR3 is made up of 15 amino acids. As DNA, the CDR3 is TGTGCCAGCAGCTCCCGGCTAGCGGGCCTCTACGAGCAGTACTTC. Translation: CASSSRLAGLYEQYF.

This clonotype was observed a few times. The V gene is TRBV11-2, the J gene TRBJ2-3; the match to TRBD1 covers 10 bases. Per germline, CDR1 SGHAT and CDR2 FQNNGV. The CDR3 sequence is 14 residues long. Trimming at V came to 3 bases and at J to 9 bases, leaving 6 bases not matched to a gene. The CDR3 DNA sequence: TGTGCCAGCAGCTTTGACAGGGGGCTCGGGACGCAGTATTTT. Translation gives CASSFDRGLGTQYF. The whole variable domain, remainder taken from reference TRBV11-2 and TRBJ2-3, is EAGVAQSPRYKIIEKRQSVAFWCNPISGHATLYWYQQILGQGPKLLIQFQNNGVVDDSQLPKDRFSAERLKGVDSTLKIQPAKLEDSAVYLCASSFDRGLGTQYFGPGTRLTVL.

V is TRBV20-1 and J is TRBJ2-3; 7 bases fit TRBD2. The J segment lost 8 bases and the V segment lost 6 bases, leaving 17 bases of the junction unmatched. The CDR3 spans 15 residues. Germline CDR1 is DFQATT and CDR2 is SNEGSKA (reference sequence). The CDR3 DNA reads TGCAGTGCCCCAGCGCTGGAAGCGGGGCTAGGTACGCAGTATTTT. Translated, it gives CSAPALEAGLGTQYF.

This clonotype occurred a few times. The chain links TRBV19 to TRBJ1-2; unclear D gene. Trimming removed 6 bases at V and 5 bases at J, with 7 bases between. This CDR3 has 11 amino acids. Germline V gives CDR1 LNHDA, CDR2 SQIVND (reference sequence). Here the CDR3 reads CASREQYGYTF. CDR3 sequence (DNA): TGTGCCAGTAGAGAACAGTATGGCTACACCTTC.

This clonotype was detected only a few times. The chain links TRBV20-1 to TRBJ2-3; TRBD2 matches 16 bases. Germline V CDR1 and CDR2: DFQATT, SNEGSKA (reference sequence). The ends lost 5 bases at V and 5 bases at J; junction bases unmatched: 7. The length of the CDR3 is 16 residues. The CDR3 reads CSAEGLAGGRRDTQYF. CDR3 DNA: TGCAGTGCTGAGGGACTAGCGGGGGGGCGACGAGATACGCAGTATTTT.

This clonotype was found many times. The chain links TRBV12-5 to TRBJ2-2; D may correspond to TRBD1 or TRBD2 (5 bases each). From germline, CDR1 is LGHNT and CDR2 FRNRAP. There are 15 residues in the CDR3. V lost 0 bases and J 6 bases, leaving 11 bases between the germline ends. CDR3 sequence reads: CASGLVLRGAGELFF. CDR3 bases: TGTGCTAGTGGTTTGGTACTTAGGGGAGCCGGGGAGCTGTTTTTT.

There are a few counts of this clonotype. V is TRBV30 and J is TRBJ2-7; 9 nucleotides align to TRBD1. The CDR3 covers 14 residues. The ends lost 7 bases at V and 5 bases at J; junction bases unmatched: 12. CDR1 and CDR2 from the germline V gene are GTSNPN and SVGIG (reference sequence). CDR3 DNA: TGTGCCTCAGGACAGGGGAGGGCTATCCACGAGCAGTACTTC. This codes for CASGQGRAIHEQYF.

This clonotype was seen a handful of times. V gene TRBV12-5 combines with J gene TRBJ2-5; D gene ambiguous. Looked up from germline, CDR1 is LGHNT and CDR2 is FRNRAP. V was shortened by 9 bases and J by 7 bases, with 15 bases between the two germline ends. The CDR3 has 12 amino acids. In DNA form, the CDR3 reads TGTGCTAGCGAATCTACCCCAGGGACCCAGTACTTC. Protein: CASESTPGTQYF.

This clonotype was observed at least ten times. This chain connects TRBV7-2 to TRBJ1-1; D remains ambiguous. The CDR3 runs 14 residues. CDR1 is SGHTA and CDR2 is FQGNSA in the germline V gene. Trimming stripped 2 bases from V and 1 base from J, with 8 bases between. The CDR3 region has the DNA TGTGCCAGCAGCTTACGCCACTCGAACACTGAAGCTTTCTTT. Amino acid sequence: CASSLRHSNTEAFF.

In this sample, this clonotype turned up a few times. The V gene is TRBV10-3, the J gene TRBJ2-4; D possibly corresponds to TRBD1 (6 bases). CDR3 length equals 16 residues. CDR1 is ENHRY and CDR2 is SYGVKD in the germline V gene. V gave up 0 bases and J gave up 5 bases, with 14 bases separating them. Here the CDR3 DNA reads TGTGCCATCAGTGAGTCTGGCAGGACAGAACAAAACATTCAGTACTTC. The encoded protein is CAISESGRTEQNIQYF.

V gene TRBV2 combines with J gene TRBJ1-3, with a tentative D call TRBD1 (5 bases). The CDR3 length is 13 residues. V was pared by 10 bases and J by 4 bases, with 14 bases between. Germline assignment: CDR1 SNHLY and CDR2 FYNNEI. CDR3 nucleotides: TGTGCCACCCAGAGGGGTCCCGGAAACACCATATATTTT. Translating it yields CATQRGPGNTIYF.

This clonotype has ten or more counts. The rearrangement links TRBV6-2 or TRBV6-3 to TRBJ2-7; D is possibly TRBD1 (5 bases). This CDR3 contains 14 residues. The germline V and J ends were trimmed by 2 bases and 5 bases, with 13 bases remaining between them. CDR1 MNHEY and CDR2 SVGEGT come from the germline V gene. This CDR3 reads CASSYGQGLDEQYF. The CDR3, as DNA: TGTGCCAGCAGTTACGGGCAGGGTCTGGACGAGCAGTACTTC.

V gene TRBV15 combines with J gene TRBJ1-5; D is possibly TRBD1 (6 bases). Trimming stripped 2 bases from V and 0 bases from J, with 8 bases between. The CDR3 extends over 15 amino acids. CDR1 and CDR2 from the germline V gene are LNHNV and YYDKDF (reference sequence). The CDR3 region is CATSRHRDSNQPQHF. CDR3 nucleotides: TGTGCCACCAGCAGACACAGGGATAGCAATCAGCCCCAGCATTTT.

The chain combines TRBV4-3 with TRBJ2-1, with TRBD2 identical over 7 bases. J gave up 2 bases and V 2 bases, and 6 bases lay outside the gene matches. The CDR3 length is 16 residues. From germline, CDR1 is LGHNA and CDR2 YSLEER. The CDR3 reads CASSQNPRGAYNEQFF. CDR3 coding DNA: TGCGCCAGCAGCCAAAATCCACGGGGGGCCTACAATGAGCAGTTCTTC.

This chain uses TRBV5-1 with TRBJ2-7; no clear D gene. The CDR3 length is 16 residues. Germline V gives CDR1 SGHRS, CDR2 YFSETQ. V lost 0 bases, J lost 3 bases, and 16 bases lay in between. The CDR3 here is CASSLAGQDPFYEQYF. DNA of the CDR3: TGCGCCAGCAGCTTGGCCGGGCAGGACCCATTCTACGAGCAGTACTTC.